This TCR beta chain was captured by sequencing in a study of CD8 T cells in ankylosing spondylitis (dated by TCRdb to the late 2010s). Notes on the research overall: To find TCR variants linked to disease, the study profiled T cell receptor beta repertoires in ankylosing spondylitis patients and healthy donors. In total, the full study cohort was made up of 110 or so healthy donors and approximately 27 ankylosing spondylitis patients. Samples of peripheral blood were taken, and for ankylosing spondylitis patients, synovial fluid was collected as well.

Study-wide conclusions, independent of this receptor: The disease-linked clones were reported as significantly enriched in matched synovial fluid samples from ankylosing spondylitis patients. Some motif variants were previously reported in synovial fluid and blood of reactive arthritis patients, suggesting common disease-initiation mechanisms. In peripheral blood, the disease-linked clones were found at relatively low frequencies and had a CD8+ phenotype. A TCR beta motif made up of 7 to 9 highly homologous amino acid variants appeared to be characteristic of blood from ankylosing spondylitis patients.

Sequencing used an Illumina HiSeq 2500. Quantitative 5'-RACE with molecular barcodes was used to prepare TCR beta libraries. Per the original workflow: A new computational method based on a probabilistic model of VDJ rearrangement was used to identify disease-linked TCR variants. TCRdb applied fastp at Q25 and MiXCR to the public reads, then kept only in-frame beta chains. Here each entry gathers all rows of one CDR3 protein and keeps the most common genes and DNA. It is TCRdb's table, rather than the study itself, that gives the V and J calls and clone size. This sample lists some 87,000 distinct CDR3 sequences; 8.5% to 9% were detected once. The ten biggest clones cover under 6% of the sample. This clonotype was detected many times. No cognate antigen has been identified for it. Base quality data are lacking; no much larger clone is found one base away. CDR1 and CDR2 are drawn from the germline V gene: MDHEN, SYDVKM. Trimming removed 5 bases from V and 6 bases from J; the gene matches leave 7 bases unexplained. The CDR3 contains 15 residues, cysteine and phenylalanine counted. The sequence is cut down to CDR3 DNA, 45 bases in frame from base 1.

Material: blood, either unsorted or a sorted T cell fraction (not recorded which). Recombination connected TRBV28 to TRBJ2-3, with TRBD2 matching 11 junction bases. This clonotype was obtained from a male donor with ankylosing spondylitis or in good health (not recorded which). The CDR3 reads as follows: CASSGDLAGGDTQYF. The nucleotide sequence reads TGTGCCAGCAGTGGGGATTTAGCGGGGGGGGATACGCAGTATTTT. The full variable domain, with segments outside the CDR3 supplied by the reference TRBV28 and TRBJ2-3 proteins, appears as DVKVTQSSRYLVKRTGEKVFLECVQDMDHENMFWYRQDPGLGLRLIYFSYDVKMKEKGDIPEGYSVSREKKERFSLILESASTNQTSMYLCASSGDLAGGDTQYFGPGTRLTVL.